This is a list of T cell receptor beta chains from one sample in a study of shared clonotypes between healthy human individuals. Some clones are missing from TCRdb's copy, which holds only in-frame ones; the method was immunoSEQ multiplex PCR. There are more than 2 million clones in the sample; 80% to 95% occur only once, and over 1.5% lies in the top ten. Sequencing was carried out using naive CD8+ T cells from PBMCs. Receptor source: a man between 18 and 29 years old in good health. Some clones in this sample may be carry-over from other donors' samples. The CDR3 runs from the conserved cysteine through the conserved F or W. Fields, in order: J gene, D gene, V gene, CDR3 protein, CDR3 DNA. D genes are given only for firm matches.

TRBJ2-7 | TRBD1 | TRBV20-1 | CSAGDSYEQYF | TGCAGTGCCGGGGACAGTTACGAGCAGTACTTC
TRBJ1-1 | - | TRBV7-2 | CASSFGGTNTEAFF | TGTGCCAGCAGCTTCGGGGGCACTAACACTGAAGCTTTCTTT
TRBJ2-7 | - | TRBV7-6 | CASSLGVTLYEQYF | TGTGCCAGCAGCTTAGGGGTCACTTTATACGAGCAGTACTTC
TRBJ2-1 | TRBD1 | TRBV11-3 | CASSSNRDRDRSYNEQFF | TGTGCCAGCAGCTCCAACCGGGACAGGGATCGCTCCTACAATGAGCAGTTCTTC
TRBJ2-1 | TRBD2 | TRBV14 | CASSQLAGPYNEQFF | TGTGCCAGCAGCCAACTAGCGGGTCCCTACAATGAGCAGTTCTTC
TRBJ2-3 | - | TRBV7-9 | CASSLGGTLGTQYF | TGTGCCAGCAGCTTAGGAGGGACTCTAGGTACGCAGTATTTT
TRBJ1-1 | - | TRBV28 | CASSIQENTEAFF | TGTGCCAGCAGTATACAGGAGAACACTGAAGCTTTCTTT
TRBJ2-5 | TRBD2 | TRBV9 | CASSPGRGGRAEETQYF | TGTGCCAGCAGCCCAGGGCGTGGCGGGAGGGCCGAAGAGACCCAGTACTTC
TRBJ2-7 | - | TRBV2 | CASSLGGGNEQYF | TGTGCCAGCAGCCTCGGTGGGGGGAACGAGCAGTACTTC
TRBJ2-1 | - | TRBV5-6 | CASSSPYNEQFF | TGTGCCAGCAGTTCACCCTACAATGAGCAGTTCTTC
TRBJ1-1 | - | TRBV28 | CASSPSTRMNTEAFF | TGTGCCAGCAGTCCCTCTACCAGAATGAACACTGAAGCTTTCTTT
TRBJ1-1 | - | TRBV11-2 | CASSPGAWGMNTEAFF | TGTGCCAGCAGCCCTGGGGCTTGGGGAATGAACACTGAAGCTTTCTTT
TRBJ2-1 | - | TRBV6-5 | CASAGSSYNEQFF | TGTGCCAGCGCGGGAAGCTCCTACAATGAGCAGTTCTTC
TRBJ2-7 | - | TRBV29-1 | CSVELGHSYEQYF | TGCAGCGTCGAACTGGGGCATTCCTACGAGCAGTACTTC
TRBJ2-7 | TRBD2 | TRBV19 | CASAGAGGPTYEQYF | TGTGCCAGTGCCGGGGCGGGGGGGCCCACCTACGAGCAGTACTTC
TRBJ2-7 | TRBD1 | TRBV11-2 | CASSLDGTGSIPYEQYF | TGTGCCAGCAGCTTAGATGGGACAGGGTCTATTCCCTACGAGCAGTACTTC
TRBJ2-4 | TRBD2 | TRBV28 | CASSFGLAGAKNIQYF | TGTGCCAGCAGTTTCGGGCTAGCGGGAGCCAAAAACATTCAGTACTTC
TRBJ2-3 | - | TRBV11-2 | CASSARDPEATDTQYF | TGTGCCAGCAGCGCCAGGGACCCGGAGGCCACAGATACGCAGTATTTT
TRBJ2-7 | TRBD2 | TRBV29-1 | CSVGVGAGGYEQYF | TGCAGCGTTGGCGTGGGGGCGGGAGGTTACGAGCAGTACTTC
TRBJ2-1 | - | TRBV1 | CTSSREFDEQFF | TGCACCAGCAGTCGGGAGTTCGATGAGCAGTTCTTC
TRBJ2-7 | TRBD1 | TRBV27 | CASSQGQGFYEQYF | TGTGCCAGCAGCCAGGGACAGGGGTTTTACGAGCAGTACTTC
TRBJ2-7 | - | TRBV28 | CASSKRGGSYEQYF | TGTGCCAGCAGTAAAAGGGGGGGATCCTACGAGCAGTACTTC
TRBJ2-1 | - | TRBV10-3 | CAISEIGGSYNEQFF | TGTGCCATCAGTGAAATTGGGGGCTCCTACAATGAGCAGTTCTTC